The rows below give T cell receptor beta chains drawn from one sample of a study of CD4 T cell repertoires in COVID-19. Sequencing used immunoSEQ multiplex PCR; TCRdb keeps in-frame clones, though not all of them. The data hold about 75,000 clones, with 80% to 90% observed a single time. The source was CD4+ T cells from peripheral blood, collected after recovery from COVID-19. The receptor source for this set is a human donor who had COVID-19. Each CDR3 is given with its conserved first and last residue. Fields, in order: clone size, D gene, V gene, J gene, CDR3 protein, CDR3 DNA. A D gene is named only where the DNA matches it firmly. Only part of the rows carry a size: once, few, many, or a class if the clone is expanded.

NA	NA	TRBV28	TRBJ1-5	CASTSGGQPQHF	TGTGCCAGCACATCGGGAGGACAGCCCCAGCATTTT
NA	NA	TRBV11-2	TRBJ2-7	CASSSKYEQYF	TGTGCCAGCAGCTCGAAGTACGAGCAGTACTTC
few	NA	TRBV7-9	TRBJ1-4	CASSFGGGGEKLFF	TGTGCCAGCAGCTTTGGGGGAGGAGGTGAAAAACTGTTTTTT
NA	NA	TRBV30	TRBJ1-1	CAWSAVSNTEAFF	TGTGCCTGGAGTGCGGTCTCGAACACTGAAGCTTTCTTT
NA	NA	TRBV10-2	TRBJ2-7	CASTSGYTYEQYF	TGCGCCAGCACCAGCGGTTATACCTACGAGCAGTACTTC
NA	TRBD2	TRBV19	TRBJ2-6	CASSIGGGFSGANVLTF	TGTGCCAGTAGTATTGGGGGAGGGTTCTCTGGGGCCAACGTCCTGACTTTC
NA	NA	TRBV2	TRBJ2-3	CASSEGQESTDTQYF	TGTGCCAGCAGTGAGGGGCAGGAAAGCACAGATACGCAGTATTTT
NA	NA	TRBV19	TRBJ2-2	CASSMNTGELFF	TGTGCCAGTAGTATGAACACCGGGGAGCTGTTTTTT
NA	TRBD2	TRBV5-6	TRBJ2-1	CASSRRLAGDYNEQFF	TGTGCCAGCAGCAGGAGACTAGCGGGAGACTACAATGAGCAGTTCTTC
once	TRBD2	TRBV6-4	TRBJ2-5	CASSAGTSGGQETQYF	TGTGCCAGCAGTGCCGGGACTAGCGGGGGACAAGAGACCCAGTACTTC
NA	NA	TRBV30	TRBJ1-4	CAWRWAGIGEKLFF	TGTGCCTGGAGGTGGGCAGGGATAGGCGAAAAACTGTTTTTT
NA	NA	TRBV20-1	TRBJ2-3	CSASGVDTQYF	TGCAGTGCTAGCGGCGTCGATACGCAGTATTTT
NA	NA	TRBV5-1	TRBJ2-2	CASSLGGSTYTGELFF	TGCGCCAGCAGCTTGGGAGGGAGTACTTACACCGGGGAGCTGTTTTTT
medium-sized	NA	TRBV6-6	TRBJ1-2	CASSYSRVGYTF	TGTGCCAGCAGTTACTCGAGAGTTGGCTACACCTTC
NA	NA	TRBV28	TRBJ1-2	CASRRTDYGYTF	TGTGCCAGCAGAAGGACAGACTATGGCTACACCTTC
NA	NA	TRBV2	TRBJ1-4	CASSGGAVSNEKLFF	TGTGCCAGCAGTGGGGGGGCCGTGTCTAATGAAAAACTGTTTTTT
NA	TRBD1	TRBV7-9	TRBJ1-2	CASTQQGGDYGYTF	TGTGCCAGCACCCAACAGGGGGGAGACTATGGCTACACCTTC
once	TRBD1	TRBV2	TRBJ2-3	CASSRDRGGDTQYF	TGTGCCAGCAGTAGGGACAGGGGGGGAGATACGCAGTATTTT
few	TRBD1	TRBV3-1/TRBV3-2	TRBJ2-3	CASSHGQGKDTQYF	TGTGCCAGCAGCCATGGACAGGGAAAAGATACGCAGTATTTT
NA	NA	TRBV21-1	TRBJ2-2	CASSKIKGQGNGELFF	TGTGCCAGCAGCAAAATTAAGGGACAGGGTAACGGGGAGCTGTTTTTT
NA	TRBD1	TRBV5-1	TRBJ1-5	CASSWGTGVGQPQHF	TGCGCCAGCAGCTGGGGGACAGGGGTCGGTCAGCCCCAGCATTTT
once	NA	TRBV5-1	TRBJ1-4	CASSETPTAGNEKLFF	TGCGCCAGCAGCGAGACCCCGACAGCGGGAAATGAAAAACTGTTTTTT
NA	NA	TRBV14	TRBJ2-3	CASSQDRWGADTQYF	TGTGCCAGCAGCCAAGATCGGTGGGGTGCAGATACGCAGTATTTT
NA	TRBD2	TRBV7-9	TRBJ2-3	CASSSPFFGGGSTDTQYF	TGTGCCAGCAGCTCACCTTTTTTTGGCGGGGGATCCACAGATACGCAGTATTTT
medium-sized	NA	TRBV5-1	TRBJ2-5	CASSLDRAETQYF	TGCGCCAGCAGCTTGGACAGGGCCGAGACCCAGTACTTC
NA	NA	TRBV6-5	TRBJ1-1	CASTISIAMNTEAFF	TGTGCCAGCACAATCTCTATCGCTATGAACACTGAAGCTTTCTTT
few	NA	TRBV7-9	TRBJ1-4	CASSFVAGNEKLFF	TGTGCCAGCAGCTTCGTCGCGGGGAATGAAAAACTGTTTTTT
NA	TRBD1	TRBV6-1	TRBJ2-3	CASSATGSLPTDTQYF	TGTGCCAGCAGTGCGACAGGGAGTTTGCCCACAGATACGCAGTATTTT
NA	NA	TRBV30	TRBJ1-2	CAWTRGFDNGYTF	TGTGCCTGGACGCGGGGGTTTGATAATGGCTACACCTTC
NA	NA	TRBV2	TRBJ2-3	CASQPDGGRNTQYF	TGTGCCTCTCAACCGGATGGAGGGCGGAATACGCAGTATTTT
NA	NA	TRBV3-1/TRBV3-2	TRBJ1-2	CASSQDNPGRNYGYTF	TGTGCCAGCAGCCAAGATAACCCAGGGAGGAACTATGGCTACACCTTC
NA	NA	TRBV7-9	TRBJ1-5	CASGVSGQPQHF	TGTGCCAGCGGGGTCTCGGGTCAGCCCCAGCATTTT